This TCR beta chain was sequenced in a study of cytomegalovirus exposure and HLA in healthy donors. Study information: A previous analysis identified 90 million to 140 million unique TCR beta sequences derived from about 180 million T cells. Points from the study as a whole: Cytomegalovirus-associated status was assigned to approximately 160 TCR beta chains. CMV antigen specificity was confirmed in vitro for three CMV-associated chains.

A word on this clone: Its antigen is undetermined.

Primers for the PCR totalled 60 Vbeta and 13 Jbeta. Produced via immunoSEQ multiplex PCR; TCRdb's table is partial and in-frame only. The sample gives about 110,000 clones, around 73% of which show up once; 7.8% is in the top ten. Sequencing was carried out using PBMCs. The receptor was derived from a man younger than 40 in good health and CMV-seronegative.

CDR3 sequence reads: CASSQSWRTGELFF. CDR3 DNA: TGCGCCAGCAGCCAAAGCTGGAGAACCGGGGAGCTGTTTTTT. The chain links TRBV4-1 to TRBJ2-2; D call uncertain. CDR3 length: 14 amino acids. In germline, CDR1 is MGHRA, CDR2 YSYEKL. Deletions cut 2 bases from V and 5 bases from J, with 9 bases between.